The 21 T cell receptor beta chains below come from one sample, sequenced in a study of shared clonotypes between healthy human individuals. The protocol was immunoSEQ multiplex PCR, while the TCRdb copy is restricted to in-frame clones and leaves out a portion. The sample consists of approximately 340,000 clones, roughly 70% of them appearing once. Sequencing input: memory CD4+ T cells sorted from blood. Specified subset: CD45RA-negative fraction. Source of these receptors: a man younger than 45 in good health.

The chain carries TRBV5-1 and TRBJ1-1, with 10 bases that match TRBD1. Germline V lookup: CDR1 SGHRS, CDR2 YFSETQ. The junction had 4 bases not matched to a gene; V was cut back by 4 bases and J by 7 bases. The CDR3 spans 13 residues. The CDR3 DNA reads TGCGCCAGCAGCAACGGACAGGGGGGTGAAGCTTTCTTT. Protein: CASSNGQGGEAFF.

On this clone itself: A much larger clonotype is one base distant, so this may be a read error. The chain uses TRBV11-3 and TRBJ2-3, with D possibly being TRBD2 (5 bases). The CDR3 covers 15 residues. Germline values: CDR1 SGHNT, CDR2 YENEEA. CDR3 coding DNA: TGTGTCAGCAGCTTAGAGGCCGGGGAAACAGATACGCAGTATTTT. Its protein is CVSSLEAGETDTQYF.

CDR3 protein: CASSFQGRLNTEAFF. CDR3 DNA sequence: TGTGCCAGCAGTTTTCAGGGTCGACTGAACACTGAAGCTTTCTTT. The chain carries TRBV28 and TRBJ1-1; D is perhaps TRBD1 (5 bases). V lost 3 bases, J lost 0 bases, and 11 bases lay in between. The CDR3 is 15 amino acids. Germline CDR1 MDHEN, CDR2 SYDVKM.

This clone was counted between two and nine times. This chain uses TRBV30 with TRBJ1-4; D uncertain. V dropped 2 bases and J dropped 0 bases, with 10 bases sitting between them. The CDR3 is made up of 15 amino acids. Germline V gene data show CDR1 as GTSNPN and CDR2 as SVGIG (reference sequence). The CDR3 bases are TGTGCCTGGAGTTGGGGTCGGTCAACTAATGAAAAACTGTTTTTT. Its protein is CAWSWGRSTNEKLFF.

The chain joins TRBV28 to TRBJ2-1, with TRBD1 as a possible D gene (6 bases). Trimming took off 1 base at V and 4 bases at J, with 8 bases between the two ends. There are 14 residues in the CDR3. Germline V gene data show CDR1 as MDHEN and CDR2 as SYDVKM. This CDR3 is CASSLSQGYNEQFF. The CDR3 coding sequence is TGTGCCAGCAGTTTATCACAGGGATACAATGAGCAGTTCTTC.

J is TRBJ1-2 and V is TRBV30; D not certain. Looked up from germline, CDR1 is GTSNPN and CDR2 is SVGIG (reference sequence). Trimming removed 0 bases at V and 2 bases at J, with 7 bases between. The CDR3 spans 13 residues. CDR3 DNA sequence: TGTGCCTGGAGTGTACTATTCAACTATGGCTACACCTTC. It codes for CAWSVLFNYGYTF.

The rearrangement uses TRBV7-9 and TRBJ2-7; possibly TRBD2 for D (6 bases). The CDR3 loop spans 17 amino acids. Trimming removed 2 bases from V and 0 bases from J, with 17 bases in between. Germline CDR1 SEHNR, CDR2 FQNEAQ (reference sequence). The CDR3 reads CASSLSASAGLSYEQYF. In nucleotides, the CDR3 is TGTGCCAGCAGCTTATCCGCCTCAGCGGGCCTCTCCTACGAGCAGTACTTC.

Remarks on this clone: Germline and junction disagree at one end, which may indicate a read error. The chain's CDR3 is CASSEGVQRTDTQYF. In nucleotides, the CDR3 is TGTGCCAGCAGCGAAGGAGTGCAGCGCACAGATACGCAGTATTTT. The rearrangement joins TRBV6-1 to TRBJ2-3; D call uncertain. CDR3 size: 15 residues. CDR1 MNHNS and CDR2 SASEGT come from the germline V gene.

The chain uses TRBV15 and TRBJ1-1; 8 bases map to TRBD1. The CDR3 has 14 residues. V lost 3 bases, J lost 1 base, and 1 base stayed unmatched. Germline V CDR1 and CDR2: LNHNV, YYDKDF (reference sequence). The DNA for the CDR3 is TGTGCCACCAGCAGGGACAGGGCGAACACTGAAGCTTTCTTT. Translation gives CATSRDRANTEAFF.

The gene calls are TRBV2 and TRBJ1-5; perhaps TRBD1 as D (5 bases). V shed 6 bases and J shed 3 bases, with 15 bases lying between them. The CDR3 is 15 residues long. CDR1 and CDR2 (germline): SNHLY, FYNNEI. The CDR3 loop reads CASSPNTGYNQPQHF. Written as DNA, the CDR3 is TGTGCCAGCAGCCCAAATACAGGTTACAATCAGCCCCAGCATTTT. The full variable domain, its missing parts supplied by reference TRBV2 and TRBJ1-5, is EPEVTQTPSHQVTQMGQEVILRCVPISNHLYFYWYRQILGQKVEFLVSFYNNEISEKSEIFDDQFSVERPDGSNFTLKIRSTKLEDSAMYFCASSPNTGYNQPQHFGDGTRLSIL.

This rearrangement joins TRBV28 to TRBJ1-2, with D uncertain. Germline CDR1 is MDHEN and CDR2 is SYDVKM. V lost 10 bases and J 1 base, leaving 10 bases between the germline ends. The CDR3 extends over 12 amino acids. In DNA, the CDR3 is TGTGCCACCCTGGGAGGTAACTATGGCTACACCTTC. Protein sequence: CATLGGNYGYTF.

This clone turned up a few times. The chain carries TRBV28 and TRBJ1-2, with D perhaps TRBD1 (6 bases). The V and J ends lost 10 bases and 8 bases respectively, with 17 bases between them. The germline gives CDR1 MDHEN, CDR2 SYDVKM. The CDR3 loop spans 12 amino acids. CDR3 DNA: TGTGCCACCTCGGGGGGGGCCAGGGGCTACACCTTC. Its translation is CATSGGARGYTF.

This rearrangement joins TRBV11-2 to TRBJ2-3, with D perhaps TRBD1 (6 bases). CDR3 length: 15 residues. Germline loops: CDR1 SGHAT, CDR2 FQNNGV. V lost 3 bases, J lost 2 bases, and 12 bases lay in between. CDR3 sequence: CASSLDSRATDTQYF. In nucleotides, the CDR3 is TGTGCCAGCAGCTTGGACAGTCGGGCCACAGATACGCAGTATTTT.

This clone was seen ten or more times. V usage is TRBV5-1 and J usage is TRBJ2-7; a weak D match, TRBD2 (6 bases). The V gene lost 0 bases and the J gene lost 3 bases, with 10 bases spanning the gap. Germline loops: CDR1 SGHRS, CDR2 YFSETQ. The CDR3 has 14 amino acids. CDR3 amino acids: CASSLAGDNYEQYF. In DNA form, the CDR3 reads TGCGCCAGCAGCTTGGCGGGGGATAACTACGAGCAGTACTTC.

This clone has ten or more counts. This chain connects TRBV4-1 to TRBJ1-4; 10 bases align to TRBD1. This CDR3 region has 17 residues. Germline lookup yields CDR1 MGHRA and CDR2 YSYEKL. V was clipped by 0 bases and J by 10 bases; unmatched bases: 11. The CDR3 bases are TGCGCCAGCAGCCAAGAGACCGCCGGGACAGGGGTAAGAAAACTGTTTTTT. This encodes CASSQETAGTGVRKLFF.

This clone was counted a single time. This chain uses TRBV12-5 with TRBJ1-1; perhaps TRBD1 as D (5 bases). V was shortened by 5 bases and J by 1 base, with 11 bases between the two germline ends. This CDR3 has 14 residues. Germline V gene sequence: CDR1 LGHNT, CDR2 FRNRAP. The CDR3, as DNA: TGTGCTAGTGGTAACGGACACCCGAACACTGAAGCTTTCTTT. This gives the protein CASGNGHPNTEAFF.

The CDR3 here is CASSLRTGGGDTQYF. CDR3 DNA: TGCGCCAGCAGCTTGAGGACGGGAGGGGGAGATACGCAGTATTTT. V gene TRBV5-1 combines with J gene TRBJ2-3; TRBD2 matches at 8 bases. V shed 1 base, J shed 5 bases, and the junction held 6 bases outside the gene matches. This CDR3 spans 15 amino acids. Germline-derived CDR1 and CDR2 are SGHRS and YFSETQ.

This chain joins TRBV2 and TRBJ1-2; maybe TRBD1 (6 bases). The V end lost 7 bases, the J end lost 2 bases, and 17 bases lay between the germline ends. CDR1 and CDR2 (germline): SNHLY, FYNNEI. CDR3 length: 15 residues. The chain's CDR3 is CASTTSTRGNYGYTF. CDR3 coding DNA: TGTGCCAGCACGACGTCTACCAGGGGAAACTATGGCTACACCTTC.

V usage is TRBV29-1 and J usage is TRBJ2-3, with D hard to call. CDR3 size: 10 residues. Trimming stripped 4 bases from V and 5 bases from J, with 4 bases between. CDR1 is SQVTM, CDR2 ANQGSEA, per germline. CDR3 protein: CSVGGDTQYF. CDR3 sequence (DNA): TGCAGCGTTGGCGGAGATACGCAGTATTTT.

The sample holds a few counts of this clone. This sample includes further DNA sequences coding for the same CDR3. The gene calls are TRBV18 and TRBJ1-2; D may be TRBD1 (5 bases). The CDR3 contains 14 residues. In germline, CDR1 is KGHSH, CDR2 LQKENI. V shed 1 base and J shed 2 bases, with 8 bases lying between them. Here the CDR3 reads CASSPRQGNYGYTF. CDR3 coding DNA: TGTGCCAGCTCACCACGGCAGGGAAACTATGGCTACACCTTC.

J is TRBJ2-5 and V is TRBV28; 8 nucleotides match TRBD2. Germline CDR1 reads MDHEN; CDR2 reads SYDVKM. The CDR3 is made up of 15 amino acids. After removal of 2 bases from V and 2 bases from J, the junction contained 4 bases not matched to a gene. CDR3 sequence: CASSLRQRGQETQYF. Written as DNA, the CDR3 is TGTGCCAGCAGTTTACGGCAGCGGGGGCAAGAGACCCAGTACTTC.